This is a list of T cell receptor beta chains from one sample in a study of cytomegalovirus exposure and HLA in healthy donors. Here immunoSEQ multiplex PCR was the method, and the copy in TCRdb shows in-frame clones only, minus some. In the table there are under 200,000 clones, 84% of which are singletons. The sample taken for sequencing was PBMCs. The source of these receptors is a man aged 50 to 60 in good health and CMV-seropositive. Each CDR3 is given with its conserved first and last residue. D genes are given only for firm matches. Size is stated for part of the rows, as once, few or many counts, or as a class when the clone is expanded.

TGTGCCAGCAGCTTGGCTTTCGGAGGCGGCAGATCTTACGAGCAGTACTTC | CASSLAFGGGRSYEQYF | NA | TRBJ2-7 | NA | TRBV5-4 | 17
TGTGCCAGCAGCTTAACCGGGACTAGCGGGAGAGACTCGAACACCGGGGAGCTGTTTTTT | CASSLTGTSGRDSNTGELFF | NA | TRBJ2-2 | TRBD2 | TRBV7-3 | 20
TGTGCCAGCAGCACCGGGACAGGGGGAGCACTAGGCTACGAGCAGTACTTC | CASSTGTGGALGYEQYF | NA | TRBJ2-7 | TRBD1 | TRBV5-5 | 17
TGCGCCAGCAGTAACAGGGAATACAACTATGGCTACACCTTC | CASSNREYNYGYTF | NA | TRBJ1-2 | NA | TRBV10-2 | 14
TGTGCCAGCAGTCCTAGCGGGGGCCCCACGGATGAGCAGTTCTTC | CASSPSGGPTDEQFF | once | TRBJ2-1 | TRBD2 | TRBV9 | 15
TGTGCCAGCACCCCCCTGGGGGCCGACTATGGCTACACCTTC | CASTPLGADYGYTF | once | TRBJ1-2 | NA | TRBV11-3 | 14
TGTGCCAGCAGCTTGGAGGGGAAGGGCGAGCAGTACTTC | CASSLEGKGEQYF | NA | TRBJ2-7 | NA | TRBV5-4 | 13
TGTGCCAGTAGTATCCCGACAGGGGAGATTGGCAATCAGCCCCAGCATTTT | CASSIPTGEIGNQPQHF | once | TRBJ1-5 | TRBD1 | TRBV19 | 17
TGCGCCAGCAGCCTAGGAGACAGGGGGCTTGTGAACACTGAAGCTTTCTTT | CASSLGDRGLVNTEAFF | NA | TRBJ1-1 | TRBD1 | TRBV5-1 | 17
TGTGCCAGTACAGGGTTGCGGGGCTACACCTTC | CASTGLRGYTF | NA | TRBJ1-2 | NA | TRBV6-1 | 11
TGTGCCAGCAGATACCGGGACAGGAACTATGGCTACACCTTC | CASRYRDRNYGYTF | NA | TRBJ1-2 | TRBD1 | TRBV6-5 | 14
TGTGCCAGCAGCGTGGAGGGGAATTCGCCTGGAAACACCATATATTTT | CASSVEGNSPGNTIYF | NA | TRBJ1-3 | NA | TRBV9 | 16
TGCGCCAGCAGCCCTTCGGACAGTCTCTATGGCTACACCTTC | CASSPSDSLYGYTF | NA | TRBJ1-2 | NA | TRBV5-1 | 14
TGCGCCAGCAGCTTGAGATCTGGGGACACTAGCACAGATACGCAGTATTTT | CASSLRSGDTSTDTQYF | NA | TRBJ2-3 | NA | TRBV5-1 | 17
TGTGCCAGCAGCTTAGGGGGGGGGCGGGAGGGGCTGAACACTGAAGCTTTCTTT | CASSLGGGREGLNTEAFF | NA | TRBJ1-1 | NA | TRBV7-6 | 18
TGTGCCAGCAGTCTACAGGGGGCCTATGGCTACACCTTC | CASSLQGAYGYTF | NA | TRBJ1-2 | TRBD1 | TRBV5-4 | 13
TGTGCCAGCAGCTTACGGGAAGGAGGAACTGAGACCCAGTACTTC | CASSLREGGTETQYF | NA | TRBJ2-5 | NA | TRBV7-9 | 15
TGTGCCAGCAGTTTTCCGGGGGACGGCACCGGGGAGCTGTTTTTT | CASSFPGDGTGELFF | NA | TRBJ2-2 | NA | TRBV27 | 15
TGTGCCAGCAGCTTGTTGCTAGCGGGACTAGGGAATGAGCAGTTCTTC | CASSLLLAGLGNEQFF | NA | TRBJ2-1 | TRBD2 | TRBV5-8 | 16
TGTGCCAGCAGCTTTCCGGGGGATCGGAGGACAGATACGCAGTATTTT | CASSFPGDRRTDTQYF | NA | TRBJ2-3 | NA | TRBV7-9 | 16
TGTGCCAGCAGCCACGGGGGAGTTTTCTACGAGCAGTACTTC | CASSHGGVFYEQYF | NA | TRBJ2-7 | NA | TRBV5-4 | 14
TGTGCCAGCAGTGCGGTAGCGCCCCAAGAGACCCAGTACTTC | CASSAVAPQETQYF | NA | TRBJ2-5 | NA | TRBV27 | 14
TGTGCCAGCAGTGAACGTTTGGGGACAGGGATCGGGGAGCTGTTTTTT | CASSERLGTGIGELFF | few | TRBJ2-2 | TRBD1 | TRBV6-1 | 16
TGCGCCAGCAGCTCCCGGGACAGGGGCTACAATGAGCAGTTCTTC | CASSSRDRGYNEQFF | NA | TRBJ2-1 | TRBD1 | TRBV10-1 | 15
TGTGCCAGCAGGACTAGCGGGGTCTCCGGGGAGCTGTTTTTT | CASRTSGVSGELFF | NA | TRBJ2-2 | TRBD2 | TRBV2 | 14
TGTGCCAGCAGTTACTCGAACCTCCAGGGGCAGGCTTTCTTT | CASSYSNLQGQAFF | NA | TRBJ1-1 | NA | TRBV6-5 | 14
TGTGCCAGCCTTCCCGGGACCGGGGAGCTGTTTTTT | CASLPGTGELFF | NA | TRBJ2-2 | NA | TRBV7-9 | 12
TGTGCCAGCAGTTTAGCCATTGGACAGCAAGAGACCCAGTACTTC | CASSLAIGQQETQYF | NA | TRBJ2-5 | NA | TRBV28 | 15
TGTGCCACCCATGGACGGGCCGGGAGCACTGAAGCTTTCTTT | CATHGRAGSTEAFF | NA | TRBJ1-1 | NA | TRBV6-6 | 14
TGCGCCAGCAGCGTTGGGGGACAGGCTAGCACAGATACGCAGTATTTT | CASSVGGQASTDTQYF | NA | TRBJ2-3 | TRBD1 | TRBV5-1 | 16
TGTGCCAGTAAAAGTCCCGGGGGGGCTGAAGCTTTCTTT | CASKSPGGAEAFF | NA | TRBJ1-1 | NA | TRBV19 | 13
TGCGCCAGCAGCTTGGAGCAGGGGGCACACTATGGCTACACCTTC | CASSLEQGAHYGYTF | NA | TRBJ1-2 | TRBD1 | TRBV5-1 | 15
TGTGCCAGTAGTATCTTCGGACAGAGCACCGGGGAGCTGTTTTTT | CASSIFGQSTGELFF | NA | TRBJ2-2 | NA | TRBV19 | 15
TGTGCCAGCAGTCCATCCGAGACCCAGTACTTC | CASSPSETQYF | NA | TRBJ2-5 | NA | TRBV2 | 11
TGTGCCAGCAGCCGTAGCGGGGGGGCGGGCACAGATACGCAGTATTTT | CASSRSGGAGTDTQYF | NA | TRBJ2-3 | TRBD2 | TRBV9 | 16
TGTGCCAGCAGGCGCGGGGGCGCGGAGACCCAGTACTTC | CASRRGGAETQYF | NA | TRBJ2-5 | NA | TRBV6-5 | 13
TGCGCCAGCAGCTTGGCCGGGCGGGGGGAAGGGGACGAGCAGTACTTC | CASSLAGRGEGDEQYF | NA | TRBJ2-7 | TRBD2 | TRBV5-1 | 16
TGTGCCAGCAGTCCCCCCAGATTTGGCTACACCTTC | CASSPPRFGYTF | NA | TRBJ1-2 | NA | TRBV28 | 12
TGTGCCAGCAGCTTGGAGGCAGGGATCTACGAGCAGTACTTC | CASSLEAGIYEQYF | NA | TRBJ2-7 | NA | TRBV5-5 | 14
TGTGCCAGCAGGACTAGCGCACAAGAGACCCAGTACTTC | CASRTSAQETQYF | NA | TRBJ2-5 | TRBD2 | TRBV6-1 | 13
TGTGCCAGCAGCCCCTCAGCGGACAGCTCCTACAATGAGCAGTTCTTC | CASSPSADSSYNEQFF | NA | TRBJ2-1 | NA | TRBV9 | 16
TGCGCCAGCAGCTTGGGATCAGGGAACACTGAAGCTTTCTTT | CASSLGSGNTEAFF | NA | TRBJ1-1 | NA | TRBV5-1 | 14
TGTGCCAGCAGCCACAGAGCGGGGGATACGCAGTATTTT | CASSHRAGDTQYF | NA | TRBJ2-3 | TRBD2 | TRBV5-4 | 13
TGTGCCAGCAGTCCGGCGGGGACTAGCGGGGCCCGGCAGTTCTTC | CASSPAGTSGARQFF | NA | TRBJ2-1 | TRBD2 | TRBV6-5 | 15
TGTGCCAGCAAGGCGACAGGGGGTTTGGGAAACACCATATATTTT | CASKATGGLGNTIYF | few | TRBJ1-3 | TRBD1 | TRBV27 | 15
TGTGCCAGCAGCCCGACAGGGGATGGACAGCCCCAGCATTTT | CASSPTGDGQPQHF | once | TRBJ1-5 | TRBD1 | TRBV6-5 | 14
TGTGCCTGGACCCCAGGTCCGCGGGAGGTAGGTTCCTACAATGAGCAGTTCTTC | CAWTPGPREVGSYNEQFF | NA | TRBJ2-1 | TRBD2 | TRBV30 | 18
TGCGCCAGCAGTGAGACAGGTTCGAATTCACCCCTCCACTTT | CASSETGSNSPLHF | NA | TRBJ1-6 | NA | TRBV10-2 | 14
TGTGCCAGCACGCAGTACAATGAGCAGTTCTTC | CASTQYNEQFF | NA | TRBJ2-1 | NA | TRBV6-6 | 11
TGCGCCAGCAGCGGGGACAAAGGGCAGCCCCAGCATTTT | CASSGDKGQPQHF | NA | TRBJ1-5 | NA | TRBV5-1 | 13
TGTGCCAGCAGCTTAGGTTGGACAGCCACAGATACGCAGTATTTT | CASSLGWTATDTQYF | NA | TRBJ2-3 | NA | TRBV11-3 | 15
TGTGCCTGGAATAGTTTCAACACAGATACGCAGTATTTT | CAWNSFNTDTQYF | NA | TRBJ2-3 | NA | TRBV30 | 13
TGCGCCAGCAGCTTGAGGAGACAGGGAAACACCGGGGAGCTGTTTTTT | CASSLRRQGNTGELFF | NA | TRBJ2-2 | TRBD1 | TRBV5-1 | 16